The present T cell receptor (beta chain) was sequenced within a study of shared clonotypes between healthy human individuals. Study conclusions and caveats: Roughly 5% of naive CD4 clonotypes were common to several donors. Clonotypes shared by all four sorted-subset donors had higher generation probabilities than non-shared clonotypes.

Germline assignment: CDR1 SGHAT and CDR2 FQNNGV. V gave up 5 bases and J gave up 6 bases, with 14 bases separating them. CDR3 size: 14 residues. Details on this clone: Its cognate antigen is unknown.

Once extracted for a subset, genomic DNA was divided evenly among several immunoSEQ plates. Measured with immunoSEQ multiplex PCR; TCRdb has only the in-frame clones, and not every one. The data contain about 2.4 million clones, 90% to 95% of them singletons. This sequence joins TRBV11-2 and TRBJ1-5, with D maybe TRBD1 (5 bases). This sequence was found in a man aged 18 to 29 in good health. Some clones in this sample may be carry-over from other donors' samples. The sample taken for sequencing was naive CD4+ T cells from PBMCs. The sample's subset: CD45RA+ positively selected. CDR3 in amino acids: CASSLTQAGQPQHF. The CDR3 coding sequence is TGTGCCAGCAGCCTAACACAGGCGGGTCAGCCCCAGCATTTT.